This is a list of T cell receptor beta chains from one sample in a study of OX40 agonist ivuxolimab in advanced cancers. Assay used: immunoSEQ multiplex PCR; TCRdb lists only in-frame clones, some missing. Of some 35,000 clones detected, about nine tenths appear once; the ten largest clones hold 7% to 10%. Here the sequenced sample was CD4+ or CD8+ T cells sorted from blood, taken in a trial of the OX40 agonist ivuxolimab. The receptors shown here come from an adult with an advanced solid tumor such as melanoma, head and neck, liver or kidney cancer. Both conserved end residues are part of each CDR3. A D gene is named only where the DNA matches it firmly. Clone size is not always given. Where it is, it says once, few, many or a class for expanded clones.

J gene	clone size	V gene	D gene	CDR3 DNA	CDR3 protein
TRBJ1-5	.	TRBV30	.	TGTGCCTGGAGTGTACTAGGCATCACCCAGCCCCAGCATTTT	CAWSVLGITQPQHF
TRBJ2-7	.	TRBV11-2	TRBD1	TGTGCCAGCAGCTTGGGACAGGGGAGATCCTACGAGCAGTACTTC	CASSLGQGRSYEQYF
TRBJ1-2	.	TRBV28	.	TGTGCCAGCAGTTTCCCTGATAGGACAAGCACAAAGGGCTACACCTTC	CASSFPDRTSTKGYTF
TRBJ2-7	.	TRBV6-6	.	TGTGCCAGCAGTTACCCGATCCCCCAGAAATCCTACGAGCAGTACTTC	CASSYPIPQKSYEQYF
TRBJ2-7	.	TRBV6-1	.	TGTGCCAGCAGTGAAATGGTATTGTACTACGAGCAGTACTTC	CASSEMVLYYEQYF
TRBJ1-1	.	TRBV11-3	.	TGTGCCAGCAGCTTAGTGGGGGTAACGGGCGCTGAAGCTTTCTTT	CASSLVGVTGAEAFF
TRBJ1-4	once	TRBV27	.	TGTGCCAGCAGTAGATCAACTAATGAAAAACTGTTTTTT	CASSRSTNEKLFF
TRBJ1-2	.	TRBV30	.	TGTGCCTGGAGTGTAGGCTATGGCTACACCTTC	CAWSVGYGYTF
TRBJ2-1	.	TRBV10-3	.	TGTGCCATCAGGAGGGAGTGGAGTGGTGAGCAGTTCTTC	CAIRREWSGEQFF
TRBJ1-4	.	TRBV6-1	.	TGTGCCAGCAGTGAAAAGGGACCTAATGAAAAACTGTTTTTT	CASSEKGPNEKLFF
TRBJ1-2	.	TRBV5-4	.	TGTGCCAGCAGCTTGGCGGGTCGTAGCCTCTATGGCTACACCTTC	CASSLAGRSLYGYTF
TRBJ1-3	.	TRBV19	.	TGTGCCAGTAAGGTCGGATGGGGGTTGGACACCATATATTTT	CASKVGWGLDTIYF
TRBJ1-1	.	TRBV5-4	.	TGTGCCAGCAGCGCGCTCGGGCAGGGGCCCACTGAAGCTTTCTTT	CASSALGQGPTEAFF
TRBJ2-1	.	TRBV4-1	.	TGCGCCAGCAGACCGGCCACAGAGCGGATTTCGCAGTTCTTC	CASRPATERISQFF
TRBJ2-7	.	TRBV7-3	.	TGTGCCAGCAGCTTGGCGGTAGGACGAGTGAACGAGCAGTACTTC	CASSLAVGRVNEQYF
TRBJ1-5	.	TRBV6-5	.	TGTGCCAGCAGTTACTCGATAGATCAGCCCCAGCATTTT	CASSYSIDQPQHF
TRBJ1-4	.	TRBV5-1	.	TGCGCCAGCAGCTTGGACCCCTTGGGGGGTGAAAAACTGTTTTTT	CASSLDPLGGEKLFF
TRBJ2-1	.	TRBV6-6	TRBD2	TGTGCCAGCCGACTAGCGGGAGTGACCTACAATGAGCAGTTCTTC	CASRLAGVTYNEQFF
TRBJ2-5	.	TRBV5-1	TRBD2	TGCGCCAGCAGAAGCACCCGCGGGAGTCGAGAGACCCAGTACTTC	CASRSTRGSRETQYF
TRBJ2-2	.	TRBV28	.	TGTGCCAGCAGCCCTACGGGGATTAGGACCGGGGAGCTGTTTTTT	CASSPTGIRTGELFF
TRBJ1-5	.	TRBV7-8	.	TGTGCCAGCAGCTTATCTCACAATCAGCCCCAGCATTTT	CASSLSHNQPQHF
TRBJ2-7	.	TRBV7-3	TRBD2	TGTGCCAGCAGCACCGGGACTAACTCCTACGAGCAGTACTTC	CASSTGTNSYEQYF
TRBJ2-5	once	TRBV7-3	.	TGTGCCAGCAGCTTGCCCCGGGAGACCCAGTACTTC	CASSLPRETQYF
TRBJ2-7	.	TRBV9	TRBD2	TGTGCCAGCAGCGGGGGACTAGCGAACGAGCAGTACTTC	CASSGGLANEQYF
TRBJ1-6	.	TRBV4-2	TRBD1	TGTGCCAGCAGCCGGGGAGGAGGGCCTACAGGGGGATCTTCACCCCTCCACTTT	CASSRGGGPTGGSSPLHF
TRBJ2-1	.	TRBV10-3	TRBD2	TGTGCCATCAGTAAGACTAGCGGGAGTTTTTACAATGAGCAGTTCTTC	CAISKTSGSFYNEQFF
TRBJ2-7	.	TRBV29-1	.	TGCAGCGTCAGGTCAGACAGCCTCTCCTACGAGCAGTACTTC	CSVRSDSLSYEQYF
TRBJ2-3	.	TRBV30	.	TGTGCCTGGGCCCTACAGGAGGATACGCAGTATTTT	CAWALQEDTQYF
TRBJ1-1	.	TRBV27	.	TGTGCCAGCAGTTTCTCGGTGGGGCGAACTGAAGCTTTCTTT	CASSFSVGRTEAFF
TRBJ1-5	.	TRBV11-1	.	TGTGCCAGCAGCCCCGGGACCTCCAATCAGCCCCAGCATTTT	CASSPGTSNQPQHF
TRBJ1-2	.	TRBV6-5	.	TGTGCCAGCAGTTACTCGGGGTTCAGGGTTAGCTACACCTTC	CASSYSGFRVSYTF
TRBJ2-1	once	TRBV11-2	.	TGTGCCAGCAGCTTAGCTCGCAATGAGCAGTTCTTC	CASSLARNEQFF
TRBJ2-7	.	TRBV11-2	TRBD1	TGTGCCAGCAGCTTCCCGGGACAGGGGGCCTACGAGCAGTACTTC	CASSFPGQGAYEQYF
TRBJ1-2	.	TRBV19	.	TGTGCCAGTATTGAAGCAGGGAGAACCTATGGCTACACCTTC	CASIEAGRTYGYTF
TRBJ2-7	once	TRBV5-1	TRBD2	TGCGCCAGCAGTCCCACTCTAGCGGGGGCCAACGAGCAGTACTTC	CASSPTLAGANEQYF
TRBJ2-3	.	TRBV4-1	TRBD2	TGCGCCAGCAGCCAAGATCCTAGCGGGAACACAGATACGCAGTATTTT	CASSQDPSGNTDTQYF